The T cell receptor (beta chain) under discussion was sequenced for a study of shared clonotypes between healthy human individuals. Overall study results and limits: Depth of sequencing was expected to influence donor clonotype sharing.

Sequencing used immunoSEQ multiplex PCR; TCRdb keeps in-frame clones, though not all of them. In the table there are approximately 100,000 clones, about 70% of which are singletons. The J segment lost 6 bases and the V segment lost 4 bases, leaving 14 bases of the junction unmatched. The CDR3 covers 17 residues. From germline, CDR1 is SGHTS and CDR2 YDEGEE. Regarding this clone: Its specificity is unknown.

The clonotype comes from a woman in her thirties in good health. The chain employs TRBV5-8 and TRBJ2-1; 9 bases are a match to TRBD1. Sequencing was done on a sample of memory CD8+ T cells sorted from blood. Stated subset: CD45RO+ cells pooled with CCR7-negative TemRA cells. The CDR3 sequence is CASSPVEWDRASNEQFF. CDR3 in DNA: TGTGCCAGCAGCCCGGTTGAATGGGACAGGGCGTCCAATGAGCAGTTCTTC.